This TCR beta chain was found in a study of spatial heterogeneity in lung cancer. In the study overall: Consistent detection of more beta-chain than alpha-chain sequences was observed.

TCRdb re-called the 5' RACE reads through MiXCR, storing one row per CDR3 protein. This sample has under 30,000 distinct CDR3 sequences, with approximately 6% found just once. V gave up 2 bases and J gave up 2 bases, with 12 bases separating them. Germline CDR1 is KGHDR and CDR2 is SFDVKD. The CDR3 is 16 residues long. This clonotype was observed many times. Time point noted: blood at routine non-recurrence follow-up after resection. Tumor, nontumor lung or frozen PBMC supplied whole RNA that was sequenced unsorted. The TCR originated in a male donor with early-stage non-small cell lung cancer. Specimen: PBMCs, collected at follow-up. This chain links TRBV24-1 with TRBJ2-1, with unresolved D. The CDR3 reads CATSDSVGKAYNEQFF. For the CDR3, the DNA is TGTGCCACCAGTGATTCAGTAGGGAAGGCCTACAATGAGCAGTTCTTC.